This entry lists 19 T cell receptor beta chains sequenced from one sample in a study of T cells in Graves' hyperthyroidism and ophthalmopathy. Amplified regions were TCR beta CDR3 sequences from RNA transcripts. First-round RT-PCR of the TCR CDR3 relied on the HTBI primer set. TCRdb fed the multiplex PCR reads into MiXCR, producing one record per CDR3 protein. This sample has 500,000 to 600,000 distinct CDR3 sequences, with roughly a sixth found just once. The sequencing input was blood. Source of these receptors: a woman aged 18-29 years with Graves' hyperthyroidism.

The rearrangement links TRBV4-2 to TRBJ1-5; D is ambiguous. CDR3 size: 15 residues. V lost 8 bases and J 0 bases, leaving 14 bases between the germline ends. Germline V gene lookup returns CDR1 LGHNA and CDR2 YNFKEQ. The chain's CDR3 is CASGKDGDSNQPQHF. The CDR3 nucleotides are TGTGCCAGCGGTAAGGACGGAGATAGCAATCAGCCCCAGCATTTT.

With regard to this clonotype: Being one base from a much bigger clone, this may be a read error. The V call is TRBV7-2, the J call TRBJ1-5, with D perhaps matching TRBD1 (5 bases). The CDR3 totals 15 residues. Germline loops: CDR1 SGHTA, CDR2 FQGNSA. This chain's CDR3 is CVSSLAWAGRQPQHF. The CDR3, as DNA: TGTGTCAGCAGCTTAGCGTGGGCGGGGCGCCAGCCCCAGCATTTT.

V gene TRBV29-1 combines with J gene TRBJ1-2, with D unclear. Trimming removed 2 bases at V and 2 bases at J, with 12 bases between. The CDR3 runs 14 residues. The germline CDR1 and CDR2 sequences are SQVTM and ANQGSEA. The CDR3 reads CSVENRHRNYGYTF. For the CDR3, the DNA is TGCAGCGTTGAAAATCGACATAGAAACTATGGCTACACCTTC.

This clonotype was recorded at least ten times. The V and J genes are TRBV7-9 and TRBJ1-1, with D possibly being TRBD1 (5 bases). Trimming took 5 bases from V and 0 from J, leaving 19 bases between them. Per the germline V gene, CDR1 is SEHNR and CDR2 is FQNEAQ (reference sequence). The CDR3 covers 17 residues. The DNA of the CDR3 is TGTGCCAGCAGCCGATCCCGGGACCTCGGCATGAACACTGAAGCTTTCTTT. Protein sequence: CASSRSRDLGMNTEAFF.

This clonotype came up a few times. The chain couples TRBV6-2 or TRBV6-3 to TRBJ1-2; D is undetermined. Germline values: CDR1 MNHEY, CDR2 SVGEGT. The CDR3 consists of 15 residues. V was clipped by 0 bases and J by 8 bases, with 16 bases between them. CDR3: CASSYSISGLAGYTF. CDR3 DNA sequence: TGTGCCAGCAGTTACTCGATATCCGGACTTGCGGGCTACACCTTC.

This chain uses TRBV5-1 with TRBJ2-5; TRBD1 or TRBD2 may be the D gene (5 bases each). Germline V gives CDR1 SGHRS, CDR2 YFSETQ. V was clipped by 4 bases and J by 5 bases, with 18 bases between them. This CDR3 has 15 residues. The CDR3 is CASSAARGPFETQYF. CDR3 bases: TGCGCCAGCAGCGCTGCTCGGGGCCCGTTCGAGACCCAGTACTTC.

The V and J genes are TRBV7-2 and TRBJ2-2, with 7 bases identical to TRBD1. This CDR3 spans 16 amino acids. Germline lookup yields CDR1 SGHTA and CDR2 FQGNSA. The V segment lost 5 bases and the J segment 5 bases; nucleotides outside the gene matches: 11. CDR3 in DNA: TGTGCCAGCAGCACTGGGACAGCGAAACAAACCGGGGAGCTGTTTTTT. Translated, it gives CASSTGTAKQTGELFF.

This clonotype was seen a handful of times. This rearrangement joins TRBV19 to TRBJ1-1; D is possibly TRBD1 (5 bases). V was clipped by 4 bases and J by 0 bases, with 9 bases between them. The germline V gene encodes CDR1 LNHDA and CDR2 SQIVND (reference sequence). This CDR3 comprises 14 residues. This CDR3 is CASSTGPMNTEAFF. The CDR3 DNA reads as TGTGCCAGTAGTACAGGGCCCATGAACACTGAAGCTTTCTTT.

Ten or more counts support this clonotype. The rearrangement joins TRBV6-1 to TRBJ1-1, with D unclear. From germline, CDR1 is MNHNS and CDR2 SASEGT. The CDR3 extends over 11 amino acids. V was cut by 4 bases and J by 6 bases, with 6 bases left in between. This chain's CDR3 is CASSGFSEAFF. DNA of the CDR3: TGTGCCAGCAGTGGGTTCTCTGAAGCTTTCTTT.

This clonotype was seen at least ten times. The genes are TRBV7-8 and TRBJ1-1; D unresolved. Germline-derived CDR1 and CDR2 are SGHVS and FQNEAQ. This CDR3 is built from 14 residues. V shed 5 bases and J shed 3 bases, with 13 bases lying between them. The DNA of the CDR3 is TGTGCCAGCAGCCCATCGCGTAGTTACACTGAAGCTTTCTTT. Translated: CASSPSRSYTEAFF. Filled out from reference TRBV7-8 and TRBJ1-1, the complete variable domain reads GAGVSQSPRYKVAKRGQDVALRCDPISGHVSLFWYQQALGQGPEFLTYFQNEAQLDKSGLPSDRFFAERPEGSVSTLKIQRTQQEDSAVYLCASSPSRSYTEAFFGQGTRLTVV.

This clonotype was seen at least ten times. At one of its ends the junction is not consistent with the germline gene, which may arise from a read error. The chain carries TRBV6-1 and TRBJ2-7; D remains unclear. This CDR3 spans 13 amino acids. Per the germline V gene, CDR1 is MNHNS and CDR2 is SASEGT. The DNA of the CDR3 is TGTGCCAGCAGGGAAGCTGAAGCCTACGAGCAGTACTTC. It codes for CASREAEAYEQYF.

This clonotype was picked up a small number of times. The V and J genes are TRBV28 and TRBJ2-7, with TRBD2 as a possible D gene (6 bases). CDR1 is MDHEN and CDR2 is SYDVKM in the germline V gene. Trimming stripped 6 bases from V and 3 bases from J, with 18 bases between. The CDR3 is 15 residues long. CDR3 sequence: CASRATGTGDYEQYF. CDR3 nucleotides: TGTGCCAGCAGAGCGACCGGGACTGGGGACTACGAGCAGTACTTC.

This sequence joins TRBV5-1 and TRBJ2-1, with 7 bases that match TRBD2. Germline CDR1 SGHRS, CDR2 YFSETQ. The CDR3 totals 12 residues. The J segment lost 15 bases and the V segment lost 2 bases, leaving 8 bases of the junction unmatched. Here the CDR3 DNA reads TGCGCCAGCAGCTTAAGCGGGACCCCGACGTTCTTC. It codes for CASSLSGTPTFF.

The CDR3 spells CASSYGQVSGNTIYF. The CDR3 DNA sequence: TGTGCCAGCAGCTACGGACAGGTCTCTGGAAACACCATATATTTT. V is TRBV28 and J is TRBJ1-3, with 7 positions matching TRBD1. Losses at the gene ends were 6 bases for V and 0 bases for J; bases not matched to a gene: 5. This CDR3 has 15 amino acids. CDR1 and CDR2 from the germline V gene are MDHEN and SYDVKM.

This clonotype was observed many times. The chain carries TRBV20-1 and TRBJ2-1; TRBD1 is a possible D gene (5 bases). This CDR3 has 14 amino acids. Trimming stripped 6 bases from V and 0 bases from J, with 12 bases between. Germline lookup yields CDR1 DFQATT and CDR2 SNEGSKA (reference sequence). CDR3 sequence (DNA): TGCAGTGCAACAGGTAGTAACTCCTACAATGAGCAGTTCTTC. Translating it yields CSATGSNSYNEQFF.

V and J are TRBV29-1 and TRBJ2-2, with TRBD2 matching 7 bases. After removal of 5 bases from V and 3 bases from J, the junction contained 9 bases not matched to a gene. The CDR3 loop spans 15 amino acids. Germline CDR1 reads SQVTM; CDR2 reads ANQGSEA. Here the CDR3 reads CSVYLSSGHTGELFF. The CDR3 DNA follows: TGCAGCGTTTATTTAAGTAGCGGGCACACCGGGGAGCTGTTTTTT.

This clonotype was recorded many times. The chain recombines TRBV20-1 with TRBJ1-5, with D possibly matching TRBD1 (6 bases). The CDR3 is made up of 15 amino acids. Germline V gene data show CDR1 as DFQATT and CDR2 as SNEGSKA (reference sequence). V was shortened by 3 bases and J by 6 bases, with 18 bases between the two germline ends. CDR3 DNA: TGCAGTGCTAGCCCCGGTACAGGGCATAGTCAGCCCCAGCATTTT. Amino acids: CSASPGTGHSQPQHF.

The chain couples TRBV19 to TRBJ2-1, with D perhaps TRBD1 (5 bases). Germline V gives CDR1 LNHDA, CDR2 SQIVND (reference sequence). Trimming removed 10 bases at V and 0 bases at J, with 16 bases between. This CDR3 has 15 residues. CDR3 in amino acids: CATQGEVSSYNEQFF. In nucleotides, the CDR3 is TGTGCCACTCAGGGCGAAGTGAGCTCCTACAATGAGCAGTTCTTC.

This chain uses TRBV24-1 with TRBJ2-1; tentatively, D is TRBD2 (7 bases). V was pared by 5 bases and J by 8 bases, with 18 bases between. The CDR3 is 15 residues long. CDR1 is KGHDR, CDR2 SFDVKD, per germline. In DNA form, the CDR3 reads TGTGCCACCAGTGTTCCAGGCGGGGGCGGGTATGAGCAGTTCTTC. Residues: CATSVPGGGGYEQFF.